This T cell receptor beta chain was observed in a study of beta chain features in type 1 diabetes. On the study more broadly: Investigators examined roughly 99,000,000 sorted cells across all samples. Study outcomes and limitations: An over-representation of cells with high TCR expression could result from cDNA sequencing. TCRB CDR3s from Type 1 diabetes patients were moderately but significantly shorter in all four CD4+ subsets. PCR might show a preference for shorter templates, equally across patients and controls.

The V gene's germline CDR1 is SGHNT and CDR2 YENEEA. The CDR3 sequence is 16 residues long. Trimming removed 5 bases from V and 7 bases from J; junction bases left unmatched: 11. As regards this clone: Its target is unknown.

What was sequenced were expressed TCRB transcripts, since all of the isolated RNA had been reverse transcribed. TCRdb's table, derived via immunoSEQ multiplex PCR, lists solely in-frame clones and lacks some. The sample holds 620,000 or so clones; about 16% are singletons and the top ten take under 0.095%. The chain carries TRBV11-3 and TRBJ2-1; 10 positions match TRBD1. This clonotype originated in a man aged 18 to 29 in good health. Sequenced material: naive CD4+ T cells from blood. This CDR3 reads CASSPRTGGRVNEQFF. CDR3 coding DNA: TGTGCCAGCAGCCCCCGGACAGGGGGAAGGGTAAATGAGCAGTTCTTC. The variable domain in full, completed from reference TRBV11-3 and TRBJ2-1, reads EAGVVQSPRYKIIEKKQPVAFWCNPISGHNTLYWYLQNLGQGPELLIRYENEEAVDDSQLPKDRFSAERLKGVDSTLKIQPAELGDSAVYLCASSPRTGGRVNEQFFGPGTRLTVL.